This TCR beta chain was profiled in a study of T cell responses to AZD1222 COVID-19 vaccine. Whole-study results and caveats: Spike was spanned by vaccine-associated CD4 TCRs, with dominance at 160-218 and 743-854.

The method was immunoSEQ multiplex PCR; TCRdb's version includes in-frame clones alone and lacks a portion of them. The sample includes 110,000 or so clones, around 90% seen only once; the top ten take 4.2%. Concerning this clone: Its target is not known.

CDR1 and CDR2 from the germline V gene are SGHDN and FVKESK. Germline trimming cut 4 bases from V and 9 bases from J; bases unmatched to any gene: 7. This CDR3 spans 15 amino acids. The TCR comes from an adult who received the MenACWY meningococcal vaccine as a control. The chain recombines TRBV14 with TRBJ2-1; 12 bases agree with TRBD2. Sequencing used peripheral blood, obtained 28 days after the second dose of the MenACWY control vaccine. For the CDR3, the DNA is TGTGCCAGCAGCCCGGGACTAGCGGGTATAGGTGAGCAGTTCTTC. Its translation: CASSPGLAGIGEQFF.